This is a list of T cell receptor beta chains from one sample in a study of preoperative IRX-2 immunotherapy in early breast cancer. Generated by immunoSEQ multiplex PCR, the TCRdb table keeps only in-frame clones and is missing some. This table holds around 30,000 clones, roughly four fifths found once. Here the sequenced sample was lymph node tissue, taken from a patient treated with IRX-2 immunotherapy. These receptors were taken from a human donor with breast cancer. The CDR3 runs from the conserved cysteine through the conserved F or W. Fields, in order: clone size, V gene, J gene, D gene, CDR3 DNA, CDR3 protein. A D gene is named only where the DNA matches it firmly. Only some rows state a clone size, as once, few, many or a class for expanded clones.

>-|TRBV15|TRBJ1-5|-
TGTGCCACCAGCAGGAACCCTTTCAATCAGCCCCAGCATTTT
CATSRNPFNQPQHF
>-|TRBV18|TRBJ2-1|TRBD1
TGTGCCAGCTCACCACGGGGGAAGACAGGGGGAAACGAGCAGTTCTTC
CASSPRGKTGGNEQFF
>-|TRBV19|TRBJ2-3|TRBD1
TGTGCCAGCAGGGGGCCTTGGGTTGGAGGGGTAAGCACAGATACGCAGTATTTT
CASRGPWVGGVSTDTQYF
>-|TRBV29-1|TRBJ2-1|-
TGCAGCGTTCAGGGTTTCTACAATGAGCAGTTCTTC
CSVQGFYNEQFF
>-|TRBV19|TRBJ1-3|TRBD1
TGTGCCAGTAGTGCCGGGGGACAGGGCACGCGGAACACCATATATTTT
CASSAGGQGTRNTIYF
>-|TRBV12-5|TRBJ2-7|-
TGTGCCAGCGCGACCGGGACTTACTACGAGCAGTACTTC
CASATGTYYEQYF
>few|TRBV2|TRBJ2-1|-
TGTGCCAGCAGTGAAGCTACTAGCCCGGGTGAGCAGTTCTTC
CASSEATSPGEQFF
>-|TRBV5-1|TRBJ2-3|-
TGCGCCAGCAGCCGCACCCACTGGACGAGTACAGATACGCAGTATTTT
CASSRTHWTSTDTQYF
>-|TRBV18|TRBJ2-7|-
TGTGCCAGCTCACCAATAAGAGGAGGGGAGGTCGAGCAGTACTTC
CASSPIRGGEVEQYF
>-|TRBV1|TRBJ2-7|-
TGCGCCAGCAGCCAAAAGATTCTAGCAGAGCAGTACTTC
CASSQKILAEQYF
>-|TRBV6-8|TRBJ2-7|-
TGTGCCACCCTTTCCTCGGACATCGTGCCTGAGCAGTACTTC
CATLSSDIVPEQYF
>few|TRBV28|TRBJ2-2|-
TGTGCCAGCAGTCCTCCCAGGCACTCCACCGGGGAGCTGTTTTTT
CASSPPRHSTGELFF
>few|TRBV19|TRBJ2-3|TRBD2
TGTGCCAGTAGCCAGCGGGGGGGCCTAGATACGCAGTATTTT
CASSQRGGLDTQYF
>few|TRBV19|TRBJ2-3|-
TGTGCCAGTAGTACGCGGGCTCCACCAGATACGCAGTATTTT
CASSTRAPPDTQYF
>-|TRBV6-7|TRBJ2-7|TRBD2
TGTGCCAGCAGTTCTTTCACTAGCGGGCGCGTCTACGAGCAGTACTTC
CASSSFTSGRVYEQYF
>-|TRBV11-3|TRBJ2-7|TRBD1
TGTGCCAGCAGCTTTGGACAGGGGGCATCGGAGCAGTACTTC
CASSFGQGASEQYF
>-|TRBV6-8|TRBJ2-7|TRBD1
TGTGCCAGCAGCGCACAGGGGGCAGGGGACGAGCAGTACTTC
CASSAQGAGDEQYF